This is a list of T cell receptor beta chains from one sample in a study of cytomegalovirus exposure and HLA in healthy donors. Measured with immunoSEQ multiplex PCR; TCRdb has only the in-frame clones, and not every one. The table includes about 150,000 clones, 77% detected once. Sequencing was carried out using PBMCs. The source is a woman aged 25 to 39 in good health and CMV-seronegative. Each CDR3 is given with its conserved first and last residue. The order of the fields is V gene, J gene, D gene, CDR3 protein. The D gene is left open where the match is weak.

V gene: TRBV6-1; J gene: TRBJ1-4; D gene: .; CDR3 protein: CASSVGRDNEKLFF
V gene: TRBV30; J gene: TRBJ1-2; D gene: .; CDR3 protein: CAWSRWAPYGYTF
V gene: TRBV29-1; J gene: TRBJ2-3; D gene: TRBD2; CDR3 protein: CSVEVLAGGKDTQYF
V gene: TRBV11-2; J gene: TRBJ2-3; D gene: .; CDR3 protein: CASSFLDFSTDTQYF
V gene: TRBV6-1; J gene: TRBJ2-6; D gene: TRBD1; CDR3 protein: CASSPTGFGANVLTF
V gene: TRBV7-9; J gene: TRBJ2-7; D gene: TRBD1; CDR3 protein: CASSSDRYEQYF
V gene: TRBV7-9; J gene: TRBJ1-1; D gene: TRBD1; CDR3 protein: CASSLSLRGQTEAFF
V gene: TRBV5-8; J gene: TRBJ2-5; D gene: TRBD2; CDR3 protein: CASSLEAGEQETQYF
V gene: TRBV4-1; J gene: TRBJ2-7; D gene: TRBD1; CDR3 protein: CASSQGTGDYEQYF
V gene: TRBV28; J gene: TRBJ1-5; D gene: .; CDR3 protein: CASSLPDSNQPQHF
V gene: TRBV5-4; J gene: TRBJ1-1; D gene: TRBD1; CDR3 protein: CASSSPGQGYTEAFF